The rows below give T cell receptor beta chains drawn from one sample of a study of cytomegalovirus exposure and HLA in healthy donors. Produced via immunoSEQ multiplex PCR; TCRdb's table is partial and in-frame only. The repertoire consists of over 100,000 clones, with over 65% occurring once and the leading ten covering less than 3.5%. The specimen sequenced was PBMCs. All receptors derive from a female donor in good health and CMV-seronegative. The CDR3 runs from the conserved cysteine through the conserved F or W. Each record gives: clone size, J gene, V gene, D gene, CDR3 protein, CDR3 DNA. D genes are given only for firm matches. Clone size is shown for a subset of rows, as once, few, many or a class of expanded clone.

clone_size: -; j_call: TRBJ2-1; v_call: TRBV7-9; d_call: TRBD1; cdr3_aa: CASSLQGAGNEQFF; cdr3_nt: TGTGCCAGCAGCTTGCAGGGGGCGGGCAATGAGCAGTTCTTC
clone_size: -; j_call: TRBJ2-2; v_call: TRBV6-6; d_call: TRBD1; cdr3_aa: CASRGATGGTGELFF; cdr3_nt: TGTGCCAGCAGAGGCGCGACAGGGGGCACCGGGGAGCTGTTTTTT
clone_size: -; j_call: TRBJ1-2; v_call: TRBV5-6; d_call: -; cdr3_aa: CASRGIDRAYGYTF; cdr3_nt: TGTGCCAGCAGAGGGATTGACAGAGCGTATGGCTACACCTTC
clone_size: -; j_call: TRBJ1-2; v_call: TRBV6-6; d_call: TRBD1; cdr3_aa: CASSSDPGQGTGYTF; cdr3_nt: TGTGCCAGCAGCTCTGACCCGGGACAGGGGACGGGCTACACCTTC
clone_size: -; j_call: TRBJ1-1; v_call: TRBV6-5; d_call: -; cdr3_aa: CASSFVQNTEAFF; cdr3_nt: TGTGCCAGCAGTTTTGTCCAGAACACTGAAGCTTTCTTT
clone_size: -; j_call: TRBJ1-2; v_call: TRBV6-5; d_call: -; cdr3_aa: CASSLGGDDYGYTF; cdr3_nt: TGTGCCAGCAGTTTAGGGGGGGACGACTATGGCTACACCTTC
clone_size: -; j_call: TRBJ2-1; v_call: TRBV4-1; d_call: TRBD2; cdr3_aa: CASSQDGFSGGSSYNEQFF; cdr3_nt: TGCGCCAGCAGCCAAGATGGGTTTAGCGGGGGCAGCTCCTACAATGAGCAGTTCTTC
clone_size: -; j_call: TRBJ2-1; v_call: TRBV4-3; d_call: TRBD1; cdr3_aa: CASSQESQGAYEQFF; cdr3_nt: TGCGCCAGCAGCCAAGAATCACAGGGGGCTTATGAGCAGTTCTTC
clone_size: -; j_call: TRBJ2-5; v_call: TRBV5-6; d_call: -; cdr3_aa: CASSFTGLSVETQYF; cdr3_nt: TGTGCCAGCAGCTTTACGGGACTTAGCGTCGAGACCCAGTACTTC
clone_size: -; j_call: TRBJ1-6; v_call: TRBV2; d_call: -; cdr3_aa: CASSQNGEGTYNSPLHF; cdr3_nt: TGTGCCAGCAGCCAGAACGGGGAGGGGACCTATAATTCCCCCCTCCACTTT
clone_size: few; j_call: TRBJ2-7; v_call: TRBV4-1; d_call: -; cdr3_aa: CASSRDRSSRPEQYF; cdr3_nt: TGCGCCAGCAGCCGAGACAGGTCCTCTCGGCCCGAGCAGTACTTC
clone_size: -; j_call: TRBJ2-7; v_call: TRBV6-1; d_call: -; cdr3_aa: CASSGGEPTYEQYF; cdr3_nt: TGTGCCAGCAGTGGCGGGGAACCCACCTACGAGCAGTACTTC
clone_size: few; j_call: TRBJ1-2; v_call: TRBV5-6; d_call: -; cdr3_aa: CASSLDSNYGYTF; cdr3_nt: TGTGCCAGCAGCTTGGACTCTAACTATGGCTACACCTTC
clone_size: -; j_call: TRBJ2-2; v_call: TRBV2; d_call: TRBD2; cdr3_aa: CASSQISGPNTGELFF; cdr3_nt: TGTGCCAGCAGTCAAATTAGCGGGCCGAACACCGGGGAGCTGTTTTTT
clone_size: -; j_call: TRBJ2-2; v_call: TRBV19; d_call: TRBD2; cdr3_aa: CASLAGGANTGELFF; cdr3_nt: TGTGCCAGCCTAGCGGGGGGCGCGAACACCGGGGAGCTGTTTTTT
clone_size: -; j_call: TRBJ1-1; v_call: TRBV10-2; d_call: -; cdr3_aa: CASVQTMNTEAFF; cdr3_nt: TGCGCCAGCGTACAGACTATGAACACTGAAGCTTTCTTT
clone_size: -; j_call: TRBJ2-5; v_call: TRBV7-9; d_call: TRBD2; cdr3_aa: CASSLPSSGGAGGTQYF; cdr3_nt: TGTGCCAGCAGCTTACCTTCTAGCGGGGGGGCCGGGGGGACCCAGTACTTC
clone_size: -; j_call: TRBJ1-6; v_call: TRBV5-6; d_call: -; cdr3_aa: CASSLITGTGESPLHF; cdr3_nt: TGTGCCAGCAGCTTAATAACAGGAACTGGCGAGTCACCCCTCCACTTT
clone_size: -; j_call: TRBJ2-5; v_call: TRBV6-1; d_call: -; cdr3_aa: CASSAPSRMTQYF; cdr3_nt: TGTGCCAGCAGTGCCCCGTCGAGGATGACCCAGTACTTC
clone_size: once; j_call: TRBJ2-7; v_call: TRBV14; d_call: -; cdr3_aa: CASSHSPGRGHEQYF; cdr3_nt: TGTGCCAGCAGCCACTCCCCGGGCAGGGGCCACGAGCAGTACTTC
clone_size: -; j_call: TRBJ1-1; v_call: TRBV7-2; d_call: -; cdr3_aa: CASSLGPPGGTVNTEAFF; cdr3_nt: TGTGCCAGCAGCTTAGGACCCCCGGGGGGGACGGTGAACACTGAAGCTTTCTTT
clone_size: -; j_call: TRBJ2-3; v_call: TRBV18; d_call: TRBD2; cdr3_aa: CASSPERTSYDTQYF; cdr3_nt: TGTGCCAGCTCACCGGAAAGGACTAGTTACGATACGCAGTATTTT
clone_size: -; j_call: TRBJ1-2; v_call: TRBV19; d_call: -; cdr3_aa: CASSSYGYGYTF; cdr3_nt: TGTGCCAGTAGTTCCTACGGTTATGGCTACACCTTC
clone_size: -; j_call: TRBJ2-5; v_call: TRBV7-8; d_call: -; cdr3_aa: CASSLAEETQYF; cdr3_nt: TGTGCCAGCAGCTTAGCCGAAGAGACCCAGTACTTC
clone_size: once; j_call: TRBJ2-7; v_call: TRBV29-1; d_call: TRBD2; cdr3_aa: CSVATSGFYEQYF; cdr3_nt: TGCAGCGTTGCAACTAGCGGATTCTACGAGCAGTACTTC
clone_size: once; j_call: TRBJ1-4; v_call: TRBV2; d_call: TRBD1; cdr3_aa: CACLPGTGMEKLFF; cdr3_nt: TGTGCCTGTCTCCCCGGGACAGGGATGGAAAAACTGTTTTTT
clone_size: -; j_call: TRBJ1-1; v_call: TRBV27; d_call: -; cdr3_aa: CASSLRGYTEAFF; cdr3_nt: TGTGCCAGCAGTTTACGGGGATACACTGAAGCTTTCTTT
clone_size: -; j_call: TRBJ2-1; v_call: TRBV4-1; d_call: TRBD2; cdr3_aa: CASSLESGASSYNEQFF; cdr3_nt: TGCGCCAGCAGCCTTGAAAGCGGGGCGAGCTCCTACAATGAGCAGTTCTTC
clone_size: -; j_call: TRBJ2-1; v_call: TRBV5-1; d_call: TRBD1; cdr3_aa: CASSSAGTGYNEQFF; cdr3_nt: TGCGCCAGCAGCTCGGCCGGGACAGGTTACAATGAGCAGTTCTTC
clone_size: -; j_call: TRBJ1-3; v_call: TRBV5-1; d_call: TRBD1; cdr3_aa: CASSLTPGQGIPGNTIYF; cdr3_nt: TGCGCCAGCAGTTTAACACCGGGACAGGGGATTCCTGGAAACACCATATATTTT
clone_size: -; j_call: TRBJ2-7; v_call: TRBV5-4; d_call: TRBD2; cdr3_aa: CASSPPGLAGGYEQYF; cdr3_nt: TGTGCCAGCAGCCCACCGGGACTAGCGGGGGGTTACGAGCAGTACTTC
clone_size: once; j_call: TRBJ1-2; v_call: TRBV5-8; d_call: -; cdr3_aa: CASSLGTREMSYTF; cdr3_nt: TGTGCCAGCAGCTTGGGTACGAGGGAAATGAGCTACACCTTC
clone_size: once; j_call: TRBJ1-2; v_call: TRBV10-2; d_call: TRBD1; cdr3_aa: CASAPRGVIGIYGYTF; cdr3_nt: TGCGCCAGCGCCCCCAGGGGGGTGATCGGTATCTATGGCTACACCTTC
clone_size: -; j_call: TRBJ2-3; v_call: TRBV11-1; d_call: TRBD1; cdr3_aa: CASSFGGTVRTDTQYF; cdr3_nt: TGTGCCAGCAGCTTCGGTGGGACAGTCCGCACAGATACGCAGTATTTT
clone_size: -; j_call: TRBJ2-7; v_call: TRBV14; d_call: -; cdr3_aa: CASSQTNPSKTYEQYF; cdr3_nt: TGTGCCAGCAGCCAAACTAATCCCTCGAAGACCTACGAGCAGTACTTC
clone_size: -; j_call: TRBJ1-1; v_call: TRBV7-9; d_call: -; cdr3_aa: CASSLAGRGNTEAFF; cdr3_nt: TGTGCCAGCAGCTTAGCGGGCAGGGGAAACACTGAAGCTTTCTTT
clone_size: -; j_call: TRBJ2-7; v_call: TRBV6-5; d_call: -; cdr3_aa: CAWEVVEQFYEQYF; cdr3_nt: TGTGCCTGGGAGGTCGTGGAGCAGTTCTACGAGCAGTACTTC
clone_size: -; j_call: TRBJ2-5; v_call: TRBV10-3; d_call: -; cdr3_aa: CAISQGETQYF; cdr3_nt: TGTGCCATCAGCCAGGGAGAGACCCAGTACTTC
clone_size: -; j_call: TRBJ2-1; v_call: TRBV7-3; d_call: -; cdr3_aa: CASSPWTDHNEQFF; cdr3_nt: TGTGCCAGCAGCCCGTGGACAGACCACAATGAGCAGTTCTTC
clone_size: -; j_call: TRBJ2-1; v_call: TRBV5-8; d_call: TRBD1; cdr3_aa: CASSMGQGVINEQFF; cdr3_nt: TGTGCCAGCAGCATGGGACAGGGGGTCATTAATGAGCAGTTCTTC
clone_size: -; j_call: TRBJ2-3; v_call: TRBV25-1; d_call: -; cdr3_aa: CASSGTGSGTDTQYF; cdr3_nt: TGTGCCAGCAGTGGAACAGGGAGTGGCACAGATACGCAGTATTTT
clone_size: -; j_call: TRBJ2-5; v_call: TRBV5-4; d_call: TRBD1; cdr3_aa: CATRDRAFQETQYF; cdr3_nt: TGTGCCACCCGGGACAGGGCATTCCAAGAGACCCAGTACTTC
clone_size: once; j_call: TRBJ1-2; v_call: TRBV6-1; d_call: -; cdr3_aa: CASSEPILYGYTF; cdr3_nt: TGTGCCAGCAGTGAACCGATACTCTATGGCTACACCTTC
clone_size: -; j_call: TRBJ1-1; v_call: TRBV10-3; d_call: TRBD1; cdr3_aa: CAISESETGGTEAFF; cdr3_nt: TGTGCCATCAGTGAGAGCGAGACAGGGGGGACTGAAGCTTTCTTT
clone_size: -; j_call: TRBJ2-3; v_call: TRBV14; d_call: TRBD2; cdr3_aa: CASSHLVGLAESTDTQYF; cdr3_nt: TGTGCCAGCAGCCACCTCGTAGGACTAGCGGAATCCACAGATACGCAGTATTTT
clone_size: -; j_call: TRBJ2-3; v_call: TRBV7-3; d_call: -; cdr3_aa: CASSRGLIGADTQYF; cdr3_nt: TGTGCCAGCAGCCGTGGACTTATAGGAGCAGATACGCAGTATTTT
clone_size: -; j_call: TRBJ2-1; v_call: TRBV7-6; d_call: -; cdr3_aa: CASSSQPQVKGDEQFF; cdr3_nt: TGTGCCAGCAGTTCCCAGCCCCAGGTTAAAGGGGATGAGCAGTTCTTC
clone_size: few; j_call: TRBJ1-1; v_call: TRBV2; d_call: -; cdr3_aa: CASRQWNTEAFF; cdr3_nt: TGTGCCAGCCGACAGTGGAACACTGAAGCTTTCTTT
clone_size: -; j_call: TRBJ2-3; v_call: TRBV6-5; d_call: TRBD2; cdr3_aa: CASSYVGGGADTQYF; cdr3_nt: TGTGCCAGCAGTTACGTTGGCGGGGGGGCAGATACGCAGTATTTT
clone_size: -; j_call: TRBJ2-1; v_call: TRBV4-1; d_call: TRBD2; cdr3_aa: CASSQSSGTSVNEQFF; cdr3_nt: TGCGCCAGCAGCCAAAGCTCCGGGACTAGCGTCAATGAGCAGTTCTTC
clone_size: -; j_call: TRBJ2-5; v_call: TRBV6-1; d_call: TRBD2; cdr3_aa: CASSEVSGRGQETQYF; cdr3_nt: TGTGCCAGCAGTGAGGTTTCCGGGCGGGGGCAAGAGACCCAGTACTTC
clone_size: -; j_call: TRBJ1-2; v_call: TRBV19; d_call: TRBD1; cdr3_aa: CASRGQPDGYTF; cdr3_nt: TGTGCCAGTAGGGGACAGCCCGATGGCTACACCTTC
clone_size: -; j_call: TRBJ2-1; v_call: TRBV7-3; d_call: -; cdr3_aa: CASSLSRGRRFF; cdr3_nt: TGTGCCAGCAGCTTATCTCGGGGTCGAAGGTTCTTC
clone_size: few; j_call: TRBJ2-7; v_call: TRBV4-3; d_call: TRBD1; cdr3_aa: CASSQDLQGGYYEQYF; cdr3_nt: TGCGCCAGCAGCCAAGATTTACAGGGGGGTTACTACGAGCAGTACTTC
clone_size: -; j_call: TRBJ2-7; v_call: TRBV6-5; d_call: TRBD1; cdr3_aa: CASSEGDRSYEQYF; cdr3_nt: TGTGCCAGCAGTGAAGGGGACAGGTCGTACGAGCAGTACTTC
clone_size: -; j_call: TRBJ1-4; v_call: TRBV11-2; d_call: -; cdr3_aa: CASSLFFGMGRELFF; cdr3_nt: TGTGCCAGCAGCTTGTTCTTTGGGATGGGGAGGGAACTGTTTTTT
clone_size: -; j_call: TRBJ1-2; v_call: TRBV6-5; d_call: TRBD1; cdr3_aa: CASSYTGGGYGYTF; cdr3_nt: TGTGCCAGCAGTTACACAGGGGGAGGTTATGGCTACACCTTC